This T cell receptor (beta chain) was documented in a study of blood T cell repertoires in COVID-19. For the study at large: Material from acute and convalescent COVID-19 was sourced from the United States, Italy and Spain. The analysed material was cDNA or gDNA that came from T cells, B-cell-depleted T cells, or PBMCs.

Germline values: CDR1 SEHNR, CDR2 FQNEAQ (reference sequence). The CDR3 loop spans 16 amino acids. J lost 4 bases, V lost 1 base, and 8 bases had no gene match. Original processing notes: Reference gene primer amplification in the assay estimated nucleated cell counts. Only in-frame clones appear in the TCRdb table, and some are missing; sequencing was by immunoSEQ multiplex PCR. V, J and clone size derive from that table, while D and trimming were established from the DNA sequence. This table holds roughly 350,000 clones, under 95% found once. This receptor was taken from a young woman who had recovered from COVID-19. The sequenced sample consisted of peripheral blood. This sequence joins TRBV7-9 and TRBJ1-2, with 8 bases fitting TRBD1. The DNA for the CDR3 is TGTGCCAGCAGCTTAGGAGGACAGGGCCGCGGCTATGGCTACACCTTC. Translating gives CASSLGGQGRGYGYTF.